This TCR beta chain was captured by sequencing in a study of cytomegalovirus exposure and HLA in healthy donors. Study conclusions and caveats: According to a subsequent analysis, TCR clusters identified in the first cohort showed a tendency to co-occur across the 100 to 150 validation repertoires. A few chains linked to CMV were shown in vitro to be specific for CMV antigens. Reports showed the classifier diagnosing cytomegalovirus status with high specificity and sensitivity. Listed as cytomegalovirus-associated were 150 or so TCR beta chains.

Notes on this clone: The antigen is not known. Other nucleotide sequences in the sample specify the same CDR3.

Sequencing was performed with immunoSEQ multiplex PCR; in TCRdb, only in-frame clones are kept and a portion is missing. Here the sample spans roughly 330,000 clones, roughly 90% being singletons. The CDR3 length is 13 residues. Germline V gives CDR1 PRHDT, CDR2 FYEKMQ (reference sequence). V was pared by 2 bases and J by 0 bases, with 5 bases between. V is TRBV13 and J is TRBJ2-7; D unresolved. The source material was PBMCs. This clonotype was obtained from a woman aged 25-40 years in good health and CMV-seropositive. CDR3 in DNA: TGTGCCAGCAGCTTACAGAGCTCCTACGAGCAGTACTTC. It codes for CASSLQSSYEQYF.